The clone carrying this T cell receptor (beta chain) has only a few counts. This entry comes from a study of beta chain features in type 1 diabetes. The CDR3 covers 14 residues. What was sequenced were expressed TCRB transcripts, since all of the isolated RNA had been reverse transcribed. TCRdb's copy holds only in-frame clones and misses some; the assay was immunoSEQ multiplex PCR. Counted here are 200,000 to 250,000 clones, 13% to 15% occurring once; the ten biggest clones make up about 0.027%. The chain combines TRBV21-1 with TRBJ2-7; TRBD2 reflects the table's D call only, with no check against the DNA. TRBV21-1 is a recognized pseudogene. The TCR comes from a woman aged 40-49 years in good health. Input material: naive CD4+ T cells from blood. CDR3 loop: CASSKRVHPYEQYF. CDR3 in DNA: TGTGCCAGCAGCAAGCGGGTCCACCCCTACGAGCAGTACTTC.